This T cell receptor beta chain originates from a study of blood T cells in healthy people across ages. Study findings and constraints: While age rose, TCR beta diversity per million T cells dropped in a roughly linear way.

This clonotype was recorded a few times. Its antigen remains unknown. With a J-beta primer mix and a sample-barcoded 5' primer, a second PCR ran about 7 to 11 cycles. The study obtained at least 2.5 million CDR3-containing paired-end reads from every sample. TCRdb re-called the 5' RACE reads with MiXCR, one entry per CDR3 protein. The repertoire holds some 1.6 million distinct CDR3 sequences, with about 31% as singletons. CDR1 SGHVS and CDR2 FQNEAQ come from the germline V gene. This CDR3 comprises 12 residues. V was pared by 3 bases and J by 11 bases, with 13 bases between. Healthy Caucasian individuals from Russia aged roughly 6 to 90 served as donors. Samples each yielded at least 5 micrograms of total RNA.

J is TRBJ2-5 and V is TRBV7-8, with D unclear. The sample comprised blood. This sequence was found in a woman aged 25 to 39 in good health. In DNA form, the CDR3 reads TGTGCCAGCAGCTTTCGTCCGGCTGAGCAGTACTTC. Its translation: CASSFRPAEQYF.